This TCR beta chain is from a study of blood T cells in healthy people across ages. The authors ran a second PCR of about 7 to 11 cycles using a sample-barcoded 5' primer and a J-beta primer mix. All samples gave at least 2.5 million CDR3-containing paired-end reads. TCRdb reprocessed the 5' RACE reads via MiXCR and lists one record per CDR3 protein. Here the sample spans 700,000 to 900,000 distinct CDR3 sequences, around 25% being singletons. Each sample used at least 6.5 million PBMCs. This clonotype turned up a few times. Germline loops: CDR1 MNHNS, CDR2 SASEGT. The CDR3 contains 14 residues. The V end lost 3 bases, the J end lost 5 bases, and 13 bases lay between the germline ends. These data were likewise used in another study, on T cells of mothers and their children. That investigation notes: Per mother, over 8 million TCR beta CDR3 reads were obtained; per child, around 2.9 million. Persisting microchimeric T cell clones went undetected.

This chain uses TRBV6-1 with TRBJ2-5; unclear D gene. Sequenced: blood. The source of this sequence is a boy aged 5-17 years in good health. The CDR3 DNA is TGTGCCAGCAGTGATATGGGCCTAGGGGAGACCCAGTACTTC. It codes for CASSDMGLGETQYF.